This is a list of T cell receptor beta chains from one sample in a study of human T cells and chemical hapten exposure. TCRdb re-analysed the RACE reads in MiXCR, keeping a single row per CDR3 protein. The sample shows tens of thousands of distinct CDR3 sequences, approximately 35% of them seen only once. The material was whole blood, obtained in connection with sensitization to the hapten diphenylcyclopropenone (DPC). The origin of the receptors is a man aged 40-49 years with alopecia areata. Some clones in this sample may be carry-over from other donors' samples. Each CDR3 is given with its conserved first and last residue. A D gene is named only where the DNA matches it firmly. Where a row states a size, it is once, few, many or the class of an expanded clone; other rows omit it.

d_call	v_call	j_call	clone_size	cdr3_nt	cdr3_aa
NA	TRBV20-1	TRBJ1-6	few	TGCAGTGCCCGGGGAGGGTTTAATTCACCCCTCCACTTT	CSARGGFNSPLHF
NA	TRBV28	TRBJ2-7	NA	TGTGCCAGCACCGCTCCAGGGTCGTCCTACGAGCAGTACTTC	CASTAPGSSYEQYF
NA	TRBV29-1	TRBJ1-2	NA	TGCAGCGTTGTCGATTCCTTAAACTATGGCTACACCTTC	CSVVDSLNYGYTF
NA	TRBV7-9	TRBJ2-5	NA	TGTGCCAGCAGCTCAAGCACATCTCGAGAGACCCAGTACTTC	CASSSSTSRETQYF
NA	TRBV12-3/TRBV12-4	TRBJ1-1	few	TGTGCCAGCAGTTTAGCTGGGGGAACTGAAGCTTTCTTT	CASSLAGGTEAFF
NA	TRBV5-1	TRBJ2-3	NA	TGCGCCAGCAGCGGGGGGGACAGCCACACGCAGTATTTT	CASSGGDSHTQYF
NA	TRBV3-1	TRBJ2-3	NA	TGTGCCAGCAGCCCTATGTTAGCAGATACGCAGTATTTT	CASSPMLADTQYF
NA	TRBV28	TRBJ2-4	NA	TGTGCCAGCAGAGGGGCAGGGAACATTCAGTACTTC	CASRGAGNIQYF
NA	TRBV7-2	TRBJ2-5	NA	TGTGCCAGCAGCTTAGTTGTGGGATGGACCCAGTACTTC	CASSLVVGWTQYF
TRBD1	TRBV5-1	TRBJ2-7	few	TGCGCCAGCAGCTTATTGGACAGGGGAGGCGAGCAGTACTTC	CASSLLDRGGEQYF
NA	TRBV20-1	TRBJ2-5	NA	TGCAGTGCTAGGGACAGCACGAGAGGGACCCAGTACTTC	CSARDSTRGTQYF
TRBD2	TRBV7-8	TRBJ2-2	few	TGTGCCAGCAGAATTAGCGGGCGAACGAACACCGGGGAGCTGTTTTTT	CASRISGRTNTGELFF
TRBD1	TRBV20-1	TRBJ2-7	few	TGCAGTGCTCCTGCCGGACAGGGGGCTTACGAGCAGTACTTC	CSAPAGQGAYEQYF
NA	TRBV12-3/TRBV12-4	TRBJ1-6	few	TGTGCCAGCAGCCGGGGCCTCAGCTCACCCCTCCACTTT	CASSRGLSSPLHF
NA	TRBV6-5	TRBJ1-4	few	TGTGCCAGCATGAGATCAACTAATGAAAAACTGTTTTTT	CASMRSTNEKLFF
NA	TRBV20-1	TRBJ1-5	NA	TGCAGTGCTAGAGATCTGGGCCTAATGAGGGCAGCTAATCAGCCCCAGCATTTT	CSARDLGLMRAANQPQHF